A selection of T cell receptor beta chains follows, all from one sample in a study of OX40 agonist ivuxolimab in advanced cancers. Using immunoSEQ multiplex PCR, the repertoire was profiled, and TCRdb retains in-frame clones only, with some absent. The sample shows 70,000 or so clones, over 80% of them seen only once. The material sequenced was CD4+ or CD8+ T cells sorted from blood, taken in a trial of the OX40 agonist ivuxolimab. The source is an adult with an advanced solid tumor such as melanoma, head and neck, liver or kidney cancer. CDR3s include the opening cysteine and the closing phenylalanine or tryptophan. Each record gives: CDR3 protein, CDR3 DNA, J gene, V gene, D gene, CDR3 length, clone size. A D gene is named only where the DNA matches it firmly. Part of the rows lack a size; the others show once, few, many or a class for expanded clones.

CDR3 protein: CASSSPDRVEQFF
CDR3 DNA: TGTGCCAGCAGTAGCCCGGACAGGGTTGAGCAGTTCTTC
J gene: TRBJ2-1
V gene: TRBV28
D gene: TRBD1
CDR3 length: 13
clone size: .

CDR3 protein: CASSVGIAGGGETQYF
CDR3 DNA: TGTGCCAGCAGCGTAGGGATAGCGGGAGGGGGAGAGACCCAGTACTTC
J gene: TRBJ2-5
V gene: TRBV9
D gene: TRBD2
CDR3 length: 16
clone size: .

CDR3 protein: CASSVSGGIPYEQYF
CDR3 DNA: TGTGCCAGCAGCGTTAGCGGGGGAATCCCGTACGAGCAGTACTTC
J gene: TRBJ2-7
V gene: TRBV7-3
D gene: TRBD2
CDR3 length: 15
clone size: .

CDR3 protein: CASSSRQGASNQPQHF
CDR3 DNA: TGTGCCAGCAGCTCCCGACAGGGGGCAAGCAATCAGCCCCAGCATTTT
J gene: TRBJ1-5
V gene: TRBV7-8
D gene: TRBD1
CDR3 length: 16
clone size: .

CDR3 protein: CASSIALEAFF
CDR3 DNA: TGTGCCAGTAGTATTGCCCTTGAAGCTTTCTTT
J gene: TRBJ1-1
V gene: TRBV19
D gene: .
CDR3 length: 11
clone size: .

CDR3 protein: CATSALQGGNQPQHF
CDR3 DNA: TGTGCCACCAGCGCTCTACAGGGGGGGAATCAGCCCCAGCATTTT
J gene: TRBJ1-5
V gene: TRBV15
D gene: TRBD1
CDR3 length: 15
clone size: .

CDR3 protein: CASSPDSGRMGNEQFF
CDR3 DNA: TGTGCCAGCAGCCCCGATAGCGGTCGTATGGGGAATGAGCAGTTCTTC
J gene: TRBJ2-1
V gene: TRBV6-4
D gene: .
CDR3 length: 16
clone size: once

CDR3 protein: CAISERDMVTEAFF
CDR3 DNA: TGTGCCATCAGTGAACGGGACATGGTAACTGAAGCTTTCTTT
J gene: TRBJ1-1
V gene: TRBV10-3
D gene: .
CDR3 length: 14
clone size: .

CDR3 protein: CASSVDSSYNSPLHF
CDR3 DNA: TGTGCCAGCAGCGTGGACAGCTCCTATAATTCACCCCTCCACTTT
J gene: TRBJ1-6
V gene: TRBV9
D gene: .
CDR3 length: 15
clone size: .

CDR3 protein: CSAGRGGRSTDTQYF
CDR3 DNA: TGCAGCGCAGGAAGGGGGGGACGGAGCACAGATACGCAGTATTTT
J gene: TRBJ2-3
V gene: TRBV29-1
D gene: .
CDR3 length: 15
clone size: once

CDR3 protein: CASSLGGASGYTF
CDR3 DNA: TGTGCCAGCAGCTTAGGGGGGGCGAGTGGCTACACCTTC
J gene: TRBJ1-2
V gene: TRBV7-2
D gene: .
CDR3 length: 13
clone size: .

CDR3 protein: CASSLWIGGSGLDQPQHF
CDR3 DNA: TGTGCCAGCAGTTTATGGATTGGTGGGTCGGGCCTAGATCAGCCCCAGCATTTT
J gene: TRBJ1-5
V gene: TRBV28
D gene: .
CDR3 length: 18
clone size: .

CDR3 protein: CAISERTRGANVLTF
CDR3 DNA: TGTGCCATCAGTGAGCGTACTAGGGGGGCCAACGTCCTGACTTTC
J gene: TRBJ2-6
V gene: TRBV10-3
D gene: .
CDR3 length: 15
clone size: .

CDR3 protein: CASSLLGGATRWQYF
CDR3 DNA: TGTGCCAGCAGTTTACTGGGGGGAGCTACTAGGTGGCAGTATTTT
J gene: TRBJ2-3
V gene: TRBV28
D gene: .
CDR3 length: 15
clone size: .

CDR3 protein: CASSVKAAGDSQYF
CDR3 DNA: TGTGCCAGCAGCGTAAAGGCCGCTGGGGACTCGCAGTACTTC
J gene: TRBJ2-7
V gene: TRBV9
D gene: .
CDR3 length: 14
clone size: .

CDR3 protein: CASSFSEFTEAFF
CDR3 DNA: TGTGCCAGCAGCTTCTCAGAGTTCACTGAAGCTTTCTTT
J gene: TRBJ1-1
V gene: TRBV7-2
D gene: .
CDR3 length: 13
clone size: .

CDR3 protein: CASTRTGTGGYTF
CDR3 DNA: TGTGCCAGCACCCGGACAGGGACGGGTGGCTACACCTTC
J gene: TRBJ1-2
V gene: TRBV6-1
D gene: TRBD1
CDR3 length: 13
clone size: .

CDR3 protein: CASSVSGKTYNQPQHF
CDR3 DNA: TGTGCCAGCAGTGTTTCAGGGAAAACCTACAATCAGCCCCAGCATTTT
J gene: TRBJ1-5
V gene: TRBV6-1
D gene: .
CDR3 length: 16
clone size: once

CDR3 protein: CASSLAGANVLTF
CDR3 DNA: TGTGCCAGCAGCTTGGCTGGGGCCAACGTCCTGACTTTC
J gene: TRBJ2-6
V gene: TRBV7-2
D gene: .
CDR3 length: 13
clone size: .

CDR3 protein: CASSSDNNYGYTF
CDR3 DNA: TGTGCCAGCAGTTCGGACAATAACTATGGCTACACCTTC
J gene: TRBJ1-2
V gene: TRBV7-2
D gene: .
CDR3 length: 13
clone size: few